Here is one T cell receptor (beta chain) with its context. MiXCR was run by TCRdb on the RT-PCR reads, yielding one entry per CDR3 protein. The sample yields some 640,000 distinct CDR3 sequences, roughly 14% seen once. The CDR3 length is 13 residues. The V end was cut by 6 bases, the J end by 8 bases, with 16 bases between. Germline V gene lookup returns CDR1 MNHEY and CDR2 SMNVEV (reference sequence). This sample was included in a study of response to subunit inactivated influenza vaccine. The sequence derives from a man aged 50 to 59 who received an inactivated influenza vaccine. The V and J genes are TRBV27 and TRBJ1-2; D is unresolved. The sequenced sample was PBMCs from blood, obtained less than 15 days before vaccination. The CDR3 bases are TGTGCCAGCAGGGGAACCGGGCCAAGGGGCTACACCTTC. Protein product: CASRGTGPRGYTF.